The sequence of this T cell receptor beta chain was determined in a study of blood T cell repertoires in COVID-19. Study in general: Material from acute and convalescent COVID-19 was sourced from the United States, Italy and Spain. In each case, the material was cDNA or gDNA derived from T cells, B-cell-depleted T cells, or PBMCs.

V lost 4 bases and J lost 3, with 16 bases in between. CDR1 is SGHTA, CDR2 FQGTGA, per germline. The CDR3 contains 15 residues. TCRdb's copy holds only in-frame clones and misses some; the assay was immunoSEQ multiplex PCR. This table holds some 360,000 clones, about 90% found once. Enrolment of Seattle patients took place during active infection, and they were followed longitudinally. The clonotype was recovered from a woman in her fifties or sixties with COVID-19, enrolled during active disease. The chain uses TRBV7-3 and TRBJ2-7, with D possibly TRBD2 on 6 matching bases. Sequenced material: peripheral blood. CDR3 bases: TGTGCCAGCAGCTCGTTCTCGGGAGAGGGCTACGAGCAGTACTTC. Its protein is CASSSFSGEGYEQYF.